A single sample is the source of the 13 T cell receptor beta chains below, sequenced in a study of radiotherapy plus CTLA-4 blockade in lung cancer. TCRdb's copy holds only in-frame clones and misses some; the assay was immunoSEQ multiplex PCR. The sample yields tens of thousands of clones, approximately 78% seen once. Material: peripheral blood, obtained from a patient treated with radiotherapy plus ipilimumab. These receptors all stem from a human donor with non-small cell lung cancer that progressed on radiotherapy plus ipilimumab.

The V gene is TRBV18, the J gene TRBJ1-1; tentatively, D is TRBD1 (6 bases). Per germline, CDR1 KGHSH and CDR2 LQKENI. The CDR3 has 16 amino acids. Between the trimmed V and J ends, which lost 2 bases and 3 bases, there was a span of 16 bases. The CDR3 DNA follows: TGTGCCAGCTCACCAAAAGGCTACCCAGGGGACACTGAAGCTTTCTTT. Translated: CASSPKGYPGDTEAFF.

J is TRBJ2-1 and V is TRBV11-3, with 12 bases that match TRBD2. CDR1 is SGHNT, CDR2 YENEEA, per germline. The ends lost 5 bases at V and 12 bases at J; junction bases unmatched: 11. CDR3 size: 15 residues. The CDR3 region has the DNA TGTGCCAGCAGCGTGACTAGCGGGAGCCCCGTGGGGCAGTTCTTC. Encoded protein: CASSVTSGSPVGQFF. The full variable domain, rest sourced from reference TRBV11-3 and TRBJ2-1, is EAGVVQSPRYKIIEKKQPVAFWCNPISGHNTLYWYLQNLGQGPELLIRYENEEAVDDSQLPKDRFSAERLKGVDSTLKIQPAELGDSAVYLCASSVTSGSPVGQFFGPGTRLTVL.

The chain carries TRBV6-6 and TRBJ1-5; D is undetermined. Germline values: CDR1 MNHNY, CDR2 SVGAGI (reference sequence). The V end lost 6 bases, the J end lost 0 bases, and 6 bases lay between the germline ends. CDR3 length: 13 residues. In DNA, the CDR3 is TGTGCCAGCAGACTCGATAGCAATCAGCCCCAGCATTTT. It yields the protein CASRLDSNQPQHF.

The gene calls are TRBV7-2 and TRBJ2-7, with a possible D match to TRBD2 (6 bases). Trimming stripped 8 bases from V and 3 bases from J, with 17 bases between. The germline gives CDR1 SGHTA, CDR2 FQGNSA. There are 14 residues in the CDR3. The DNA for the CDR3 is TGTGCCAGCCGCCCAAATAGCGGCATCTACGAGCAGTACTTC. Its protein product is CASRPNSGIYEQYF.

This rearrangement joins TRBV9 to TRBJ2-1; D gene unclear. The V gene lost 0 bases and the J gene lost 7 bases, with 17 bases spanning the gap. CDR1 is SGDLS, CDR2 YYNGEE, per germline. CDR3 length: 16 amino acids. CDR3 residues: CASSVDDGPYVNEQFF. CDR3 bases: TGTGCCAGCAGCGTAGACGACGGTCCCTATGTAAATGAGCAGTTCTTC.

The chain uses TRBV6-6 and TRBJ1-2, with D unclear. The CDR3 consists of 14 residues. Per germline, CDR1 MNHNY and CDR2 SVGAGI (reference sequence). V lost 2 bases and J 3 bases, leaving 10 bases between the germline ends. Here the CDR3 reads CASSYPAPYYGYTF. For the CDR3, the DNA is TGTGCCAGCAGTTACCCGGCGCCTTACTATGGCTACACCTTC.

This chain links TRBV6-6 with TRBJ1-5; D gene ambiguous. The CDR3 totals 13 residues. Germline values: CDR1 MNHNY, CDR2 SVGAGI (reference sequence). Trimming took off 6 bases at V and 7 bases at J, with 13 bases between the two ends. The CDR3 sequence is CASSWTIGQPQHF. CDR3 nucleotides: TGTGCCAGCAGCTGGACTATCGGGCAGCCCCAGCATTTT.

This chain joins TRBV4-1 and TRBJ1-4; 7 positions agree with TRBD1. The junction had 10 bases not matched to a gene; V was cut back by 2 bases and J by 7 bases. Germline V gives CDR1 MGHRA, CDR2 YSYEKL. CDR3 length: 16 amino acids. This chain's CDR3 is CASSQTPGQWTEKLFF. As DNA, the CDR3 is TGCGCCAGCAGCCAAACTCCGGGACAGTGGACTGAAAAACTGTTTTTT.

The rearrangement links TRBV9 to TRBJ2-6; a weak D match, TRBD2 (5 bases). Per germline, CDR1 SGDLS and CDR2 YYNGEE. Trimming left V 4 bases short and J 4 bases short, with 15 bases between. This CDR3 has 16 residues. The CDR3 nucleotides are TGTGCCAGCAGCTCCGGGGTCTGGTCCGGGGCCAACGTCCTGACTTTC. Its translation is CASSSGVWSGANVLTF.

The rearrangement uses TRBV19 and TRBJ2-7, with 7 nucleotides matching TRBD1. Trimming took 6 bases from V and 9 from J; bases not matched to a gene: 5. CDR3 size: 11 residues. Germline CDR1 is LNHDA and CDR2 is SQIVND (reference sequence). CDR3 coding DNA: TGTGCCAGTAGCGACAGGGTTTGGCAGTACTTC. The encoded protein is CASSDRVWQYF.

V usage is TRBV2 and J usage is TRBJ2-5, with 8 bases aligning to TRBD1. Germline V CDR1 and CDR2: SNHLY, FYNNEI. The CDR3 spans 15 residues. The ends lost 6 bases at V and 4 bases at J; junction bases unmatched: 10. The CDR3 DNA reads as TGTGCCAGCAGATACGGACAGGGAAGGGTAGAGACCCAGTACTTC. Encoded protein: CASRYGQGRVETQYF.

This clone was detected only a few times. The chain uses TRBV11-3 and TRBJ1-1; unclear D gene. The CDR3 runs to 13 residues. V was clipped by 5 bases and J by 2 bases, with 9 bases between them. Germline V gene lookup returns CDR1 SGHNT and CDR2 YENEEA. The CDR3 protein is CASSHPPNTEAFF. The DNA of the CDR3 is TGTGCCAGCAGCCATCCCCCCAACACTGAAGCTTTCTTT.

The chain joins TRBV27 to TRBJ1-2; D might be TRBD1 (5 bases). V lost 4 bases and J 8 bases, leaving 14 bases between the germline ends. In germline, CDR1 is MNHEY, CDR2 SMNVEV (reference sequence). The CDR3 runs to 13 residues. The CDR3 protein is CASSSLDSGGYTF. CDR3 sequence (DNA): TGTGCCAGCAGTTCCCTAGACAGTGGCGGCTACACCTTC.